The TCR beta chain under discussion was sequenced for a study of cytomegalovirus exposure and HLA in healthy donors. Study overall: About 179 million T cells yielded around 120 million unique TCR beta sequences in earlier analysis.

Looked up from germline, CDR1 is GTSNPN and CDR2 is SVGIG (reference sequence). Trimming took off 0 bases at V and 6 bases at J, with 11 bases between the two ends. CDR3 length: 13 amino acids. Points from the study as a whole: In vitro testing confirmed a few CMV-associated chains as specific for CMV antigens.

As for this clone: Antigen specificity is unknown.

13 Jbeta primers and 60 Vbeta primers were used for the PCR. This table comes from immunoSEQ multiplex PCR, and its TCRdb copy is limited to in-frame clones, with some not included. This sample has roughly 92,000 clones, with approximately 80% found just once. The TCR comes from a woman aged 45-60 years in good health and CMV-seropositive. The J gene is TRBJ1-1, the V gene TRBV30; maybe TRBD1 (6 bases). The sample comprised PBMCs. The CDR3 region is CAWSVGRGSEAFF. DNA for the CDR3: TGTGCCTGGAGTGTGGGCAGGGGTTCTGAAGCTTTCTTT.